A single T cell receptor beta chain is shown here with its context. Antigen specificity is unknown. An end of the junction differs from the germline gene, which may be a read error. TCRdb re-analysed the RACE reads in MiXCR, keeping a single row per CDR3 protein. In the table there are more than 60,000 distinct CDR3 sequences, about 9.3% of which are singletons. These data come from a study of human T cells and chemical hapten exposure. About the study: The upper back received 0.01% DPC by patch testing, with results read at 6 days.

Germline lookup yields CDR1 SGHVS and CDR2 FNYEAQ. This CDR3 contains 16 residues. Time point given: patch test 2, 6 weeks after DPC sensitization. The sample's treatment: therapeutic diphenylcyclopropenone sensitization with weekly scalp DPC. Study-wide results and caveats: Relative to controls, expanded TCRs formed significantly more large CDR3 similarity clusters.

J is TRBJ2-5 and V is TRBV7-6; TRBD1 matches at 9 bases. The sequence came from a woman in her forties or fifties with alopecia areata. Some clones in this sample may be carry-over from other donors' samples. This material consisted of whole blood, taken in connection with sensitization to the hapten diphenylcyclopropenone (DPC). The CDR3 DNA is TGTGCCAGCAGCCTAGCCGGGACAGGGCTCCAAGAGACCCAGTACTTC. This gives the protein CASSLAGTGLQETQYF.